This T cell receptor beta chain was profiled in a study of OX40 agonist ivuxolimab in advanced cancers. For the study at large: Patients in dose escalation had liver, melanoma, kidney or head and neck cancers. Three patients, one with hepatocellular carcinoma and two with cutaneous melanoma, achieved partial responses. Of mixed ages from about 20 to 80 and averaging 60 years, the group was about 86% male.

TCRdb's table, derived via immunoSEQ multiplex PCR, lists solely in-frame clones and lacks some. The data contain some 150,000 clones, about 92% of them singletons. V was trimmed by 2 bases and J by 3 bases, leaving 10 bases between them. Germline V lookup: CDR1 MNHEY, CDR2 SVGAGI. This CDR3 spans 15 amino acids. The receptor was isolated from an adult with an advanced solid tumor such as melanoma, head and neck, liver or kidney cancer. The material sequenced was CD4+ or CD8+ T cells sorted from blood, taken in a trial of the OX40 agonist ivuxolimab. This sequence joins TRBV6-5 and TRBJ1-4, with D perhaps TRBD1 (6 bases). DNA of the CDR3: TGTGCCAGCAGTTACGGGGGGGCCGCTAATGAAAAACTGTTTTTT. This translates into CASSYGGAANEKLFF.